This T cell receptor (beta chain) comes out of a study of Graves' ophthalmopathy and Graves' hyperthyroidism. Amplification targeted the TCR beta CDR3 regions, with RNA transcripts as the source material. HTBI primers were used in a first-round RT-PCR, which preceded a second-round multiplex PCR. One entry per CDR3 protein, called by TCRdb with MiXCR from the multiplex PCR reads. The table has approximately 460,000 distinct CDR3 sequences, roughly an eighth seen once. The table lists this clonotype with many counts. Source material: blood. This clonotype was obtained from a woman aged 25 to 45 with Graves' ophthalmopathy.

CDR3 sequence: CASSEALPGWQGTMNYGYTF. The CDR3 coding sequence is TGTGCCAGCAGTGAAGCGCTTCCGGGTTGGCAGGGGACGATGAACTATGGCTACACCTTC. The chain couples TRBV2 to TRBJ1-2, with TRBD1 as a possible D gene (6 bases). The CDR3 length is 20 residues. Germline CDR1 is SNHLY and CDR2 is FYNNEI. Trimming removed 0 bases at V and 2 bases at J, with 25 bases between.